The clone carrying this T cell receptor beta chain showed up just a few times. Antigen specificity is unknown. Original handling: Construction of a distant-metastasis classifier for papillary thyroid cancer relied on CDR3 differences across clinicopathological groups. With MiXCR, TCRdb reprocessed the PCR reads. TCRdb's processing, not the authors' own work, is the source of the V and J calls. The data contain roughly 9,500 clones, around 31% of them singletons. This sample stems from a study of metastatic and nonmetastatic thyroid tumors. Study overall: Comparison of repertoires was carried out across blood and tumor or nodule tissue from malignant and benign thyroid patients. Study findings and constraints: TCR beta diversity was reportedly significantly higher in malignant thyroid tumors than benign nodules, in blood and tumor.

The trim removed 6 bases at V and 7 bases at J, leaving 14 bases unmatched. Per the germline V gene, CDR1 is MDHEN and CDR2 is SYDVKM. The CDR3 covers 15 residues. There were no patients who had received any treatment before thyroid surgery. V gene TRBV28 combines with J gene TRBJ2-7, with 8 nucleotides matching TRBD2. The receptor's source is a female donor with papillary thyroid cancer or a benign thyroid nodule (not recorded which). Some clones in this sample may be carry-over from other donors' samples. The sample consisted of tumor tissue. CDR3 bases: TGTGCCAGCAGCCCCTCATGGACTAGCAGTTCGGAGCAGTACTTC. Translating gives CASSPSWTSSSEQYF.